This is a list of T cell receptor beta chains from one sample in a study of early T cells in non-severe SARS-CoV-2 infection. A single record per CDR3 protein comes from TCRdb applying MiXCR to the 5' RACE reads. The table has fewer than 120,000 distinct CDR3 sequences, over 10% seen once; the top ten hold less than 4.5%. Specimen: whole blood, collected at baseline. These receptors all come from an adult who was a healthcare worker with PCR-confirmed SARS-CoV-2 infection or an uninfected control (not recorded which). Each CDR3 is given with its conserved first and last residue. Each record gives: clone size, D gene, V gene, J gene, CDR3 DNA, CDR3 protein. The D gene is left open where the match is weak. Part of the rows lack a size; the others show once, few, many or a class for expanded clones.

size: many; D: NA; V: TRBV6-5; J: TRBJ1-1; DNA: TGTGCCAGCAGTCCCCGGGGAGGTCCCGGGGGCGCTGAAGCTTTCTTT; CDR3: CASSPRGGPGGAEAFF
size: few; D: TRBD1; V: TRBV28; J: TRBJ1-1; DNA: TGTGCCAGCAGCATAGGGGGCGGGGGCGGCACTGAAGCTTTCTTT; CDR3: CASSIGGGGGTEAFF
size: NA; D: NA; V: TRBV7-3; J: TRBJ2-2; DNA: TGTGCCAGCAGCCTTCGTGGAGGCAACACCGGGGAGCTGTTTTTT; CDR3: CASSLRGGNTGELFF
size: NA; D: NA; V: TRBV2; J: TRBJ2-3; DNA: TGTGCCAGCAGTGTGAAGGCAGGGTCGCTGGTCATGGGAGATACGCAGTATTTT; CDR3: CASSVKAGSLVMGDTQYF
size: NA; D: TRBD2; V: TRBV11-3; J: TRBJ2-1; DNA: TGTGCCAGCAGCTTAGACCCTAGCGGGGGTTTAAATGAGCAGTTCTTC; CDR3: CASSLDPSGGLNEQFF
size: NA; D: NA; V: TRBV20-1; J: TRBJ1-5; DNA: TGCAGTGCTTCACAGGGAGACAATCAGCCCCAGCATTTT; CDR3: CSASQGDNQPQHF
size: NA; D: NA; V: TRBV7-2; J: TRBJ1-2; DNA: TGTGCCAGCAGCTCCCAGTACGCCTATGGCTACACCTTC; CDR3: CASSSQYAYGYTF
size: NA; D: TRBD1; V: TRBV2; J: TRBJ2-1; DNA: TGTGCCAGCAGTGACACAGGGGGATACAATGAGCAGTTCTTC; CDR3: CASSDTGGYNEQFF
size: few; D: TRBD2; V: TRBV20-1; J: TRBJ2-1; DNA: TGCAGTGCTGGGACTAGCGGAAATGAGCAGTTCTTC; CDR3: CSAGTSGNEQFF
size: many; D: NA; V: TRBV24-1; J: TRBJ2-1; DNA: TGTGCCACCAGTGATTTGCGGAGCGAGGAGGAGACCTCCTACAATGAGCAGTTCTTC; CDR3: CATSDLRSEEETSYNEQFF
size: few; D: NA; V: TRBV24-1; J: TRBJ2-1; DNA: TGTGCCACCAGTGAACCTAGCAGAGGGAAAACCGCTGAGCAGTTCTTC; CDR3: CATSEPSRGKTAEQFF
size: few; D: NA; V: TRBV5-6; J: TRBJ1-1; DNA: TGTGCCAGCAGGAAAAGACAGGTGAACACTGAAGCTTTCTTT; CDR3: CASRKRQVNTEAFF
size: NA; D: NA; V: TRBV7-2; J: TRBJ2-7; DNA: TGTGCCAGCAGCTTAGCGGGGGCCGGGGCCTACGAGCAGTACTTC; CDR3: CASSLAGAGAYEQYF
size: NA; D: NA; V: TRBV5-1; J: TRBJ1-3; DNA: TGCGCCAGCAGCCCCCGGGACGGTGGAAACACCATATATTTT; CDR3: CASSPRDGGNTIYF
size: few; D: TRBD1; V: TRBV11-2; J: TRBJ1-2; DNA: TGTGCCAGCAGCCAAGCGGGACAGGCTCCCAACTATGGCTACACCTTC; CDR3: CASSQAGQAPNYGYTF
size: NA; D: TRBD2; V: TRBV29-1; J: TRBJ2-3; DNA: TGCAGCGCAGTCGGGCTAGCGGGAAGACCGGCCCCAGATACGCAGTATTTT; CDR3: CSAVGLAGRPAPDTQYF
size: NA; D: NA; V: TRBV6-6; J: TRBJ2-3; DNA: TGTGCCAGCAGTTACTTCTCAGATACGCAGTATTTT; CDR3: CASSYFSDTQYF
size: NA; D: TRBD2; V: TRBV4-2; J: TRBJ2-2; DNA: TGTGCCAGCAGCCAAGGATGGACTAGCGGTCTTAACACCGGGGAGCTGTTTTTT; CDR3: CASSQGWTSGLNTGELFF
size: many; D: TRBD1; V: TRBV7-9; J: TRBJ2-5; DNA: TGTGCCAGCAGCTCGACAGGGTTGGAGACCCAGTACTTC; CDR3: CASSSTGLETQYF
size: few; D: TRBD1; V: TRBV3-1; J: TRBJ1-1; DNA: TGTGCCAGCAGCGTTCGGACAGGGGGATCTGAAGCTTTCTTT; CDR3: CASSVRTGGSEAFF
size: NA; D: NA; V: TRBV27; J: TRBJ1-5; DNA: TGTGCCAGCAGTTTATACGGGGGCCCCCAGCATTTT; CDR3: CASSLYGGPQHF
size: NA; D: TRBD2; V: TRBV18; J: TRBJ2-7; DNA: TGTGCCAGCTCACGGACTAGCCCACCCTACGAGCAGTACTTC; CDR3: CASSRTSPPYEQYF
size: NA; D: NA; V: TRBV5-1; J: TRBJ1-5; DNA: TGCGCCAGCAGCTCGGGCCTCGGGGATCAGCCCCAGCATTTT; CDR3: CASSSGLGDQPQHF
size: few; D: TRBD2; V: TRBV5-1; J: TRBJ2-2; DNA: TGCGCCAGCAGCGATGGACCGGGACTAGCCGACACCGGGGAGCTGTTTTTT; CDR3: CASSDGPGLADTGELFF
size: many; D: TRBD1; V: TRBV12-3/TRBV12-4; J: TRBJ2-6; DNA: TGTGCCAGCAGTTTAAGGGGGCCTGGGGCCAACGTCCTGACTTTC; CDR3: CASSLRGPGANVLTF
size: NA; D: NA; V: TRBV7-3; J: TRBJ2-3; DNA: TGTGCCAGCAGCTCGGTGTACAATCGAGCCACAGATACGCAGTATTTT; CDR3: CASSSVYNRATDTQYF
size: NA; D: NA; V: TRBV27; J: TRBJ1-5; DNA: TGTGCCAGCAGTTTTATAGGATCGGGGCAGCCCCAGCATTTT; CDR3: CASSFIGSGQPQHF
size: NA; D: NA; V: TRBV29-1; J: TRBJ1-2; DNA: TGCAGCGTTGTTGGGGTCGGCTACACCTTC; CDR3: CSVVGVGYTF
size: few; D: TRBD2; V: TRBV10-3; J: TRBJ2-1; DNA: TGTGCCATCAGTGAAAGGACTAGCGGGAGGGAATCCAATGAGCAGTTCTTC; CDR3: CAISERTSGRESNEQFF
size: few; D: TRBD1; V: TRBV4-1; J: TRBJ1-1; DNA: TGCGCCAGCAGCCAGCCGGGACAGCGTCTCGGAACTGAAGCTTTCTTT; CDR3: CASSQPGQRLGTEAFF
size: few; D: NA; V: TRBV5-8; J: TRBJ2-7; DNA: TGTGCCAGCAGCCGTGCGGGGACAGCTTCCTACGAGCAGTACTTC; CDR3: CASSRAGTASYEQYF
size: few; D: TRBD1; V: TRBV6-2/TRBV6-3; J: TRBJ1-1; DNA: TGTGCCAGCAGTCTCGACGGGACAGGGAGTTCTGAAGCTTTCTTT; CDR3: CASSLDGTGSSEAFF
size: NA; D: NA; V: TRBV6-4; J: TRBJ2-3; DNA: TGTGCCAGCAGGAACAGGGACACCCTCACAGATACGCAGTATTTT; CDR3: CASRNRDTLTDTQYF
size: NA; D: TRBD1; V: TRBV3-1; J: TRBJ1-1; DNA: TGTGCCAGCAGCCAACAGGGGGCGGACACTGAAGCTTTCTTT; CDR3: CASSQQGADTEAFF
size: many; D: NA; V: TRBV5-1; J: TRBJ1-2; DNA: TGCGCCAGCAGCTCTATGACGGTGCCCGGCTACACCTTC; CDR3: CASSSMTVPGYTF
size: NA; D: NA; V: TRBV10-2; J: TRBJ1-1; DNA: TGCGCCAGCACCCCAGGATTTACTGAAGCTTTCTTT; CDR3: CASTPGFTEAFF
size: few; D: TRBD2; V: TRBV10-2; J: TRBJ2-4; DNA: TGCGCCAGCGGGAGGGCCGGGAAAAACATTCAGTACTTC; CDR3: CASGRAGKNIQYF
size: NA; D: TRBD1; V: TRBV2; J: TRBJ1-1; DNA: TGTGCCAGCCTGACAGGGTCTCCCGGCACTGAAGCTTTCTTT; CDR3: CASLTGSPGTEAFF
size: few; D: NA; V: TRBV29-1; J: TRBJ1-1; DNA: TGCAGCGTCAAACAGGGTCCCACTGAAGCTTTCTTT; CDR3: CSVKQGPTEAFF
size: NA; D: NA; V: TRBV4-1; J: TRBJ2-3; DNA: TGCGCCAGCAGCCTGAGCGGCACCGGGGGCACAGATACGCAGTATTTT; CDR3: CASSLSGTGGTDTQYF
size: once; D: NA; V: TRBV6-5; J: TRBJ1-2; DNA: TGTGCCAGCAGTTACGGGGGAGCTAACTATGGCTACACCTTC; CDR3: CASSYGGANYGYTF
size: NA; D: NA; V: TRBV12-3/TRBV12-4; J: TRBJ1-5; DNA: TGTGCCAGCAGCCCTGGACAGAGCGATCAGCCCCAGCATTTT; CDR3: CASSPGQSDQPQHF
size: NA; D: NA; V: TRBV29-1; J: TRBJ2-3; DNA: TGCAGCGTTGACCCCGGGCAGGGTAGCACAGATACGCAGTATTTT; CDR3: CSVDPGQGSTDTQYF
size: NA; D: NA; V: TRBV12-3/TRBV12-4; J: TRBJ1-4; DNA: TGTGCCAGCAGCCGAAGGATGTGGGGGAATAATGAAAAACTGTTTTTT; CDR3: CASSRRMWGNNEKLFF
size: NA; D: NA; V: TRBV6-5; J: TRBJ2-7; DNA: TGTGCCAGCAGTTACTCGAACCCGCCCTACGAGCAGTACTTC; CDR3: CASSYSNPPYEQYF